A selection of T cell receptor beta chains follows, all from one sample in a study of blood T cell repertoires in COVID-19. Produced via immunoSEQ multiplex PCR; TCRdb's table is partial and in-frame only. The sample shows more than 100,000 clones, roughly 90% of them seen only once. The sample consisted of peripheral blood. These receptors were collected from a woman aged 55-69 years with COVID-19, enrolled during active disease. CDR3s include the opening cysteine and the closing phenylalanine or tryptophan. D genes are given only for firm matches. Expanded clones get a size class; other rows say once, few or many, or leave the size out.

j_gene	abundance	d_gene	v_gene	CDR3nt	CDR3aa
TRBJ2-2	-	-	TRBV18	TGTGCCAGCTCAATGGCGGCCGGGACCGGGGAGCTGTTTTTT	CASSMAAGTGELFF
TRBJ1-2	-	-	TRBV2	TGTGCCAGCAGTGGCGGAGAGTATGGCTACACCTTC	CASSGGEYGYTF
TRBJ2-1	-	-	TRBV4-1	TGCGCCAGCAAGATAGGGGGGGGAACCCTTGGTGAGCAGTTCTTC	CASKIGGGTLGEQFF
TRBJ1-3	-	TRBD1	TRBV6-5	TGTGCCAGCAGGGGACAGGGTAGTAGAAACACCATATATTTT	CASRGQGSRNTIYF
TRBJ2-7	once	-	TRBV18	TGTGCCAGCTCACTAAATTTACAGGGTTACGAGCAGTACTTC	CASSLNLQGYEQYF
TRBJ2-3	-	-	TRBV3-1/TRBV3-2	TGTGCCAGCAGCCCGACAGCCTTTCTCACAGATACGCAGTATTTT	CASSPTAFLTDTQYF
TRBJ1-5	-	TRBD1	TRBV27	TGTGCCAGCAGTTTCGGGACAGGGAGCAATCAGCCCCAGCATTTT	CASSFGTGSNQPQHF
TRBJ1-6	-	-	TRBV19	TGTGCCAGTCAGGACAGCCGCAATTCACCCCTCCACTTT	CASQDSRNSPLHF
TRBJ1-5	once	-	TRBV12-3/TRBV12-4	TGTGCCAGCAGGAGGGAGGCTCATCAGCCCCAGCATTTT	CASRREAHQPQHF
TRBJ2-5	-	-	TRBV6-1	TGTGCCAGCAGTGACGCCAGCGCTCAAGAGACCCAGTACTTC	CASSDASAQETQYF
TRBJ2-5	once	TRBD2	TRBV27	TGTGCCAGCAGTTTATTCAGTAGCGGGCCTACTCCGGGCGGGGAGACCCAGTACTTC	CASSLFSSGPTPGGETQYF
TRBJ2-7	once	-	TRBV30	TGTGCCTGGAGTACGACTGGGTACGAGCAGTACTTC	CAWSTTGYEQYF
TRBJ1-5	-	TRBD1	TRBV27	TGTGCCAGCAGTTACCCCGGTCCGGGACAGGGGTATTTTAGCAATCAGCCCCAGCATTTT	CASSYPGPGQGYFSNQPQHF
TRBJ2-3	-	-	TRBV18	TGTGCCAGCTCACCACGGACACAGAGCACAGATACGCAGTATTTT	CASSPRTQSTDTQYF
TRBJ2-5	-	-	TRBV7-2	TGTGCCAGCAGCCCGGCGGGACAGCAAGAGACCCAGTACTTC	CASSPAGQQETQYF
TRBJ2-3	-	-	TRBV11-3	TGTGCCAGCAGCTTACAGGGCCGCACAGATACGCAGTATTTT	CASSLQGRTDTQYF
TRBJ1-6	-	TRBD1	TRBV19	TGTGCCAGTAGTACCGGGACAGGGGGGTTCTCTTCGAGTTCACCCCTCCACTTT	CASSTGTGGFSSSSPLHF
TRBJ1-1	-	-	TRBV5-1	TGCGCCAGCCGTGGACAGAGCGGCAACACTGAAGCTTTCTTT	CASRGQSGNTEAFF
TRBJ1-1	-	-	TRBV11-2	TGTGCCAGCAGCCAGGGTGCTGAAGCTTTCTTT	CASSQGAEAFF
TRBJ2-2	-	TRBD1	TRBV25-1	TGTGCCAGCAGTGATGAACAGGGGGCTGGTACCGGGGAGCTGTTTTTT	CASSDEQGAGTGELFF
TRBJ2-1	-	TRBD2	TRBV30	TGTGCCTGGAGTAGCTCCAAACTTAGCGGGGGATACAATGAGCAGTTCTTC	CAWSSSKLSGGYNEQFF
TRBJ2-1	-	-	TRBV27	TGTGCCAGCAGTTTAGGGGCTGGCGAGTATTCGACCAATGAGCAGTTCTTC	CASSLGAGEYSTNEQFF
TRBJ2-7	-	-	TRBV11-2	TGTGCCAGCAGCTTAGATCTCAGTTCCTACGAGCAGTACTTC	CASSLDLSSYEQYF
TRBJ1-6	-	TRBD1	TRBV6-5	TGTGCCAGCAGTCCGGACAGGATCCATAATTCACCCCTCCACTTT	CASSPDRIHNSPLHF
TRBJ2-3	once	-	TRBV9	TGTGCCAGCCGGGGGGCCGCAGATACGCAGTATTTT	CASRGAADTQYF
TRBJ2-3	-	TRBD2	TRBV5-6	TGTGCCAGCAGCTACTCCCCTGGACTAGGCAGGGATACGCAGTATTTT	CASSYSPGLGRDTQYF
TRBJ2-7	-	TRBD1	TRBV5-1	TGCGCCAGCAGCTTGGCAGGGGGCGACTGGTCGATCTACGAGCAGTACTTC	CASSLAGGDWSIYEQYF
TRBJ2-1	many	TRBD2	TRBV6-1	TGTGCCAGCAGTGAACTAGCGGGGGGGTACAATGAGCAGTTCTTC	CASSELAGGYNEQFF
TRBJ2-1	-	TRBD2	TRBV29-1	TGCAGCGTTTTAGCGGGGGGCTCGGGTGAGCAGTTCTTC	CSVLAGGSGEQFF
TRBJ2-2	-	-	TRBV27	TGTGCCAGCAGTAGGGGTCCCGGGGAGCTGTTTTTT	CASSRGPGELFF
TRBJ1-4	-	TRBD1	TRBV7-2	TGTGCCAGCAGCTCGCTTGGACAGGGGATTGAAAAACTGTTTTTT	CASSSLGQGIEKLFF
TRBJ2-7	-	-	TRBV2	TGTGCCAGCAGCGCCCTTACTAGCGAGCAGTACTTC	CASSALTSEQYF
TRBJ1-1	-	-	TRBV27	TGTGCCAGCTCGGAGCGGGGGAACACTGAAGCTTTCTTT	CASSERGNTEAFF
TRBJ2-3	once	TRBD1	TRBV29-1	TGCAGCTCACGACGGACAGGGCGGGATACGCAGTATTTT	CSSRRTGRDTQYF
TRBJ1-5	-	-	TRBV19	TGTGCCAGTACCTGGGGCCCTTATCAGCCCCAGCATTTT	CASTWGPYQPQHF
TRBJ2-7	once	-	TRBV7-9	TGTGCCAGCAGCCTCCTACCCTACGAGCAGTACTTC	CASSLLPYEQYF
TRBJ2-7	-	-	TRBV19	TGTGCCAGTAGTATAGGTCAGTCCTACGAGCAGTACTTC	CASSIGQSYEQYF
TRBJ1-6	-	-	TRBV6-5	TGTGCCAGCAGTTACGGCAGGGGTGATTCACCCCTCCACTTT	CASSYGRGDSPLHF
TRBJ1-3	-	-	TRBV28	TGTGCCAGCAGTTCAGTAGGGACAGGAAACACCATATATTTT	CASSSVGTGNTIYF